This T cell receptor beta chain was sequenced in a study of T cell clones after liver transplantation. Across the whole study: Liver transplant recipients had immunosuppression withdrawal attempted within 2 years.

Proliferating CFSE-low MLR cells were sequenced to define alloreactive TCRbeta sequences. With 7 bases clipped from V and 4 bases from J, the junction kept 4 bases outside the gene matches. CDR1 and CDR2 from the germline V gene are SNHLY and FYNNEI. This CDR3 spans 13 amino acids. In the case of this clone: The antigen remains unidentified.

TCRdb's table, derived via immunoSEQ multiplex PCR, lists solely in-frame clones and lacks some. The profile shows 4,000 to 6,000 clones, approximately 39% of them singletons. This clonotype originated in a human patient who received a liver transplant. Some T cells may trace back to the graft donor. The sequenced sample was CD4+ T cells from cultured PBMCs. The chain uses TRBV2 and TRBJ1-5, with TRBD1 identical over 7 bases. CDR3 sequence: CASTGTENQPQHF. The CDR3 DNA reads as TGTGCCAGCACCGGGACAGAAAATCAGCCCCAGCATTTT. Variable domain in full (rest from reference TRBV2 and TRBJ1-5): EPEVTQTPSHQVTQMGQEVILRCVPISNHLYFYWYRQILGQKVEFLVSFYNNEISEKSEIFDDQFSVERPDGSNFTLKIRSTKLEDSAMYFCASTGTENQPQHFGDGTRLSIL.